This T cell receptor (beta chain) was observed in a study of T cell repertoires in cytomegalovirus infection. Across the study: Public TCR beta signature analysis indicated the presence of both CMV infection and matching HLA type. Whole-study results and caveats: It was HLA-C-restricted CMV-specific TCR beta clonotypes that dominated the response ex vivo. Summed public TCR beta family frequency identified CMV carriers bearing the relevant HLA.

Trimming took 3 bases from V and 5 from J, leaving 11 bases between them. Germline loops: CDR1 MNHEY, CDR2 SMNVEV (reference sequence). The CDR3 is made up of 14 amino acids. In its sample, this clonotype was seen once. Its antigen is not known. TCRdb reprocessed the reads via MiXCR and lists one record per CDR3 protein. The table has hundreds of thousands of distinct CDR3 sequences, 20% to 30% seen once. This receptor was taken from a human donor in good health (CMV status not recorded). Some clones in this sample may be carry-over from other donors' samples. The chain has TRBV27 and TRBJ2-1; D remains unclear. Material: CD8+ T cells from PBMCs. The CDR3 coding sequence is TGTGCCAGCAGTTTCCTCAGGCCTGACAATGAGCAGTTCTTC. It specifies CASSFLRPDNEQFF.